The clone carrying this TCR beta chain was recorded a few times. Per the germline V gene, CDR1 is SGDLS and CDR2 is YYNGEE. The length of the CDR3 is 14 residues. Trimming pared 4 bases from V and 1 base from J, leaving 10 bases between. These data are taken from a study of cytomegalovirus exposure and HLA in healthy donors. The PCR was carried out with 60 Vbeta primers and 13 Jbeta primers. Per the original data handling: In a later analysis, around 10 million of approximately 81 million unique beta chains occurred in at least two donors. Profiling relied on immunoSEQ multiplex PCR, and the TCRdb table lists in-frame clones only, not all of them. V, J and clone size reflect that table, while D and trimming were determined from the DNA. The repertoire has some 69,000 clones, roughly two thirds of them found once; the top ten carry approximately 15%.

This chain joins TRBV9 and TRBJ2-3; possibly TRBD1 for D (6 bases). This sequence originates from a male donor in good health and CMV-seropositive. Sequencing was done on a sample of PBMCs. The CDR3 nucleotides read TGTGCCAGCAGCCCGGACAGCCGCACAGATACGCAGTATTTT. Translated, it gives CASSPDSRTDTQYF.